This T cell receptor beta chain was retrieved from a study of human T cells and chemical hapten exposure. Broader study findings: Relative to control repertoires, expanded TCRs gave rise to significantly more large CDR3 similarity clusters.

MiXCR, applied by TCRdb to the RACE reads, yields one record per CDR3 protein. This table holds around 160,000 distinct CDR3 sequences, roughly 15% found once. Comment on this clonotype: Its antigen is not known.

Time point indicated: patch test 1, 2 weeks after DPC sensitization. This sample's treatment: therapeutic diphenylcyclopropenone sensitization with weekly scalp DPC. CDR1 is SGHKS and CDR2 is YYEKEE in the germline V gene (reference sequence). Trimming shortened V by 4 bases and J by 2 bases, and 13 bases separated the two germline ends. This CDR3 has 15 amino acids. The chain employs TRBV5-5 and TRBJ2-1, with D possibly TRBD1 on 6 matching bases. The TCR originated in a woman in her twenties or thirties with alopecia areata. Some clones in this sample may be carry-over from other donors' samples. Source: whole blood, taken in connection with sensitization to the hapten diphenylcyclopropenone (DPC). The CDR3 loop reads CASSPNRAPYNEQFF. The CDR3 DNA is TGTGCCAGCAGCCCGAACAGGGCGCCCTACAATGAGCAGTTCTTC.